These 24 T cell receptor beta chains originate from one sample sequenced in a study of T cell repertoires in cytomegalovirus infection. The antigens these receptors bind are not known. TCRdb used MiXCR to reprocess the reads, holding one entry per CDR3 protein. The sample includes approximately 89,000 distinct CDR3 sequences, 25% to 30% seen only once; the top ten take over 60%. Material: CD8+ T cells from cultured PBMCs, obtained from culture after CMV antigen stimulation. These TCRs come from a human donor in good health (CMV status not recorded). Some clones in this sample may be carry-over from other donors' samples.

V is TRBV7-6 and J is TRBJ2-1, with 8 bases lining up with TRBD2. V shed 1 base, J shed 4 bases, and the junction held 3 bases outside the gene matches. Germline V lookup: CDR1 SGHVS, CDR2 FNYEAQ. This CDR3 has 15 amino acids. CDR3 sequence: CASSLVSGGYNEQFF. For the CDR3, the DNA is TGTGCCAGCAGCTTAGTCAGCGGGGGTTACAATGAGCAGTTCTTC.

The rearrangement joins TRBV27 to TRBJ2-7; tentatively, D is TRBD2 (7 bases). Trimming cost V 0 bases and J 5 bases, with 17 bases left between them. The V gene's germline CDR1 is MNHEY and CDR2 SMNVEV (reference sequence). The CDR3 is made up of 16 amino acids. As DNA, the CDR3 is TGTGCCAGCAGTTTATCGTCGGGGGGCGAGAACGACGAGCAGTACTTC. This encodes CASSLSSGGENDEQYF.

The chain employs TRBV7-2 and TRBJ2-3; D remains unclear. V was trimmed by 2 bases and J by 2 bases, leaving 11 bases between them. CDR1 is SGHTA and CDR2 is FQGNSA in the germline V gene. This CDR3 is 15 amino acids long. The CDR3, as DNA: TGTGCCAGCAGCTTACGAGAGCTAACCACAGATACGCAGTATTTT. As protein: CASSLRELTTDTQYF.

This chain joins TRBV29-1 and TRBJ2-7; no clear D. Germline CDR1 reads SQVTM; CDR2 reads ANQGSEA. V shed 5 bases and J shed 3 bases, with 11 bases lying between them. The CDR3 has 12 amino acids. CDR3 coding DNA: TGCAGCGTTTCCGACGGAGTCTACGAGCAGTACTTC. Protein: CSVSDGVYEQYF.

V and J are TRBV3-1 and TRBJ2-1; no firm D call. V was clipped by 1 base and J by 3 bases, with 7 bases between them. The CDR3 has 14 amino acids. Germline V gene lookup returns CDR1 LGHDT and CDR2 YNNKEL (reference sequence). CDR3 coding DNA: TGTGCCAGCAGCCAAGTACCACTCTACAATGAGCAGTTCTTC. Amino acids: CASSQVPLYNEQFF.

This clonotype came up a few times. The chain links TRBV12-3 or TRBV12-4 to TRBJ1-5; 9 bases are a match to TRBD1. V lost 4 bases and J lost 7; bases outside the gene matches: 8. CDR3 length: 15 residues. The DNA for the CDR3 is TGTGCCAGCAGTTCGCACAGGGGGCTCGGACAGCCCCAGCATTTT. Encoded protein: CASSSHRGLGQPQHF.

This chain connects TRBV3-1 to TRBJ2-7; 7 bases are a match to TRBD2. V trimming: 1 base; J trimming: 3 bases; junction bases outside the gene matches: 6. The CDR3 contains 15 residues. Looked up from germline, CDR1 is LGHDT and CDR2 is YNNKEL (reference sequence). CDR3 region: CASSQASGGYYEQYF. CDR3 in DNA: TGTGCCAGCAGCCAAGCTTCGGGGGGTTACTACGAGCAGTACTTC.

This clonotype was recorded a few times. The chain employs TRBV6-1 and TRBJ2-7; 8 bases are a match to TRBD2. The V segment lost 1 base and the J segment 4 bases; nucleotides outside the gene matches: 12. The CDR3 is made up of 17 amino acids. Germline V lookup: CDR1 MNHNS, CDR2 SASEGT. CDR3 amino acids: CASSEVFGTSLFYEQYF. DNA for the CDR3: TGTGCCAGCAGTGAAGTTTTTGGGACTAGTCTATTTTACGAGCAGTACTTC.

This chain connects TRBV5-6 to TRBJ2-7; weak D call: TRBD1 (6 bases). Germline V gene sequence: CDR1 SGHDT, CDR2 YYEEEE. Trimming took 3 bases from V and 3 from J, leaving 13 bases between them. There are 14 residues in the CDR3. The CDR3, as DNA: TGTGCCAGCAGCTCGAGGGACACCCACTACGAGCAGTACTTC. Amino acid sequence: CASSSRDTHYEQYF.

This clonotype was detected many times. The V gene is TRBV28, the J gene TRBJ2-2; 10 bases match TRBD1. Germline V gene data show CDR1 as MDHEN and CDR2 as SYDVKM. CDR3 length equals 20 residues. Losses at the gene ends were 6 bases for V and 0 bases for J; bases not matched to a gene: 16. CDR3 DNA sequence: TGTGCCAGCAGGACGAGGAGGATATCCGGACAGGGGGCGAACACCGGGGAGCTGTTTTTT. It translates to CASRTRRISGQGANTGELFF.

The chain employs TRBV4-1 and TRBJ2-7; TRBD1 or TRBD2 may be the D gene (5 bases each). This CDR3 region has 14 residues. Germline V gene lookup returns CDR1 MGHRA and CDR2 YSYEKL. Trimming took off 5 bases at V and 1 base at J, with 12 bases between the two ends. The CDR3 spells CASSEGDRSYEQYF. The CDR3 DNA is TGCGCCAGCAGCGAAGGGGACCGATCCTACGAGCAGTACTTC.

The genes are TRBV12-3 or TRBV12-4 and TRBJ2-1; 8 bases map to TRBD1. The V segment lost 3 bases and the J segment 9 bases; nucleotides outside the gene matches: 10. This CDR3 region has 15 residues. The DNA for the CDR3 is TGTGCCAGCAGTTTGCAGGGGGCGGGCGGGGCTGAGCAGTTCTTC. Protein: CASSLQGAGGAEQFF.

In its sample, this clonotype was seen many times. V and J are TRBV20-1 and TRBJ2-1; 11 positions agree with TRBD2. The V gene end was trimmed by 1 base and the J gene end by 5 bases; junction bases not matched to a gene: 7. Looked up from germline, CDR1 is DFQATT and CDR2 is SNEGSKA (reference sequence). The CDR3 covers 16 residues. Written as DNA, the CDR3 is TGCAGTGCTAGAGCCCTGGGACTAGCGGAAAACAATGAGCAGTTCTTC. Translation gives CSARALGLAENNEQFF.

V usage is TRBV6-1 and J usage is TRBJ2-7; D gene uncertain. The CDR3 contains 14 residues. V was pared by 0 bases and J by 6 bases, with 12 bases between. Looked up from germline, CDR1 is MNHNS and CDR2 is SASEGT. In nucleotides, the CDR3 is TGTGCCAGCAGTGAAGCTGACGGAGCCAGCGAGCAGTACTTC. Its translation is CASSEADGASEQYF.

The sample holds one count of this clonotype. This chain links TRBV27 with TRBJ2-7; D gene uncertain. V lost 2 bases to trimming and J lost 3 bases, with 11 bases between them. Germline lookup yields CDR1 MNHEY and CDR2 SMNVEV (reference sequence). The CDR3 consists of 14 residues. The chain's CDR3 is CASSLAGPFYEQYF. In DNA, the CDR3 is TGTGCCAGCAGTTTAGCCGGACCATTCTACGAGCAGTACTTC.

The V and J genes are TRBV6-5 and TRBJ2-1, with 11 positions matching TRBD1. The CDR3 is 17 amino acids. The germline gives CDR1 MNHEY, CDR2 SVGAGI. V shed 1 base, J shed 5 bases, and the junction held 7 bases outside the gene matches. The CDR3 sequence is CASSYFWTGGAHNEQFF. Here the CDR3 DNA reads TGTGCCAGCAGTTACTTCTGGACAGGGGGCGCCCACAATGAGCAGTTCTTC.

The chain links TRBV12-3 or TRBV12-4 to TRBJ2-1; unclear D gene. The V and J ends lost 7 bases and 0 bases respectively, with 10 bases between them. This CDR3 spans 14 amino acids. The CDR3, as DNA: TGTGCCAGCATGTGGAGTATCTCCTACAATGAGCAGTTCTTC. This translates into CASMWSISYNEQFF.

This chain joins TRBV6-2 or TRBV6-3 and TRBJ1-2; a possible D gene is TRBD1 (6 bases). Germline values: CDR1 MNHEY, CDR2 SVGEGT. This CDR3 is 15 amino acids long. Deletions cut 5 bases from V and 6 bases from J, with 19 bases between. The CDR3, as DNA: TGTGCCAGCAGTACAGCAGGGGTGGTGAGAGATGGCTACACCTTC. Translated: CASSTAGVVRDGYTF.

V and J are TRBV2 and TRBJ2-7; 10 bases fit TRBD1. The CDR3 is made up of 15 amino acids. The trim removed 5 bases at V and 8 bases at J, leaving 12 bases unmatched. CDR1 is SNHLY, CDR2 FYNNEI, per germline. CDR3 nucleotides: TGTGCCAGCAGTCCCCGGACAGGGGGACCTCTCAAGCAGTACTTC. The encoded protein is CASSPRTGGPLKQYF. Full variable domain (remainder filled in from reference TRBV2 and TRBJ2-7): EPEVTQTPSHQVTQMGQEVILRCVPISNHLYFYWYRQILGQKVEFLVSFYNNEISEKSEIFDDQFSVERPDGSNFTLKIRSTKLEDSAMYFCASSPRTGGPLKQYFGPGTRLTVT.

Remarks on this clonotype: This could be a read error, since a much larger clone is one nucleotide away. This sequence joins TRBV12-3 or TRBV12-4 and TRBJ1-1; possibly TRBD1 for D (5 bases). The CDR3 totals 14 residues. Trimming took off 6 bases at V and 5 bases at J, with 16 bases between the two ends. CDR3 nucleotide sequence: TGTGCCAGCAGCATACAGGAGGCCTGGACTGAAGCTTTCTTT. Its translation: CASSIQEAWTEAFF.

This clonotype was counted between two and nine times. This chain uses TRBV28 with TRBJ2-7; D unclear. Germline V lookup: CDR1 MDHEN, CDR2 SYDVKM. V was trimmed by 3 bases and J by 7 bases, leaving 13 bases between them. This CDR3 contains 13 residues. CDR3 sequence reads: CASSFDPLGEQYF. CDR3 DNA: TGTGCCAGCAGTTTCGATCCCCTGGGAGAGCAGTACTTC.

The chain carries TRBV11-2 and TRBJ2-5; D perhaps matches TRBD2 (6 bases). Per germline, CDR1 SGHAT and CDR2 FQNNGV. CDR3 length equals 13 residues. V was clipped by 2 bases and J by 3 bases, with 7 bases between them. In DNA, the CDR3 is TGTGCCAGCAGCTTACCGGGGGAAGAGACCCAGTACTTC. It yields the protein CASSLPGEETQYF. The entire variable domain, with the rest obtained from reference TRBV11-2 and TRBJ2-5, is as follows: EAGVAQSPRYKIIEKRQSVAFWCNPISGHATLYWYQQILGQGPKLLIQFQNNGVVDDSQLPKDRFSAERLKGVDSTLKIQPAKLEDSAVYLCASSLPGEETQYFGPGTRLLVL.

A few counts support this clonotype. The chain has TRBV7-2 and TRBJ2-5; either TRBD1 or TRBD2 may supply D (5 bases each). CDR3 length: 16 residues. Germline V gene data show CDR1 as SGHTA and CDR2 as FQGNSA. V shed 1 base and J shed 0 bases, with 12 bases lying between them. The CDR3 spells CASSLERDPYQETQYF. The CDR3 region has the DNA TGTGCCAGCAGCTTAGAAAGGGACCCGTACCAAGAGACCCAGTACTTC.

The chain combines TRBV2 with TRBJ2-7; D is perhaps TRBD1 (6 bases). The CDR3 loop spans 13 amino acids. Per the germline V gene, CDR1 is SNHLY and CDR2 is FYNNEI. Trimming removed 5 bases at V and 2 bases at J, with 10 bases between. The CDR3 DNA follows: TGTGCCAGCAGTCCGGACAGCACCTACGAGCAGTACTTC. This codes for CASSPDSTYEQYF.